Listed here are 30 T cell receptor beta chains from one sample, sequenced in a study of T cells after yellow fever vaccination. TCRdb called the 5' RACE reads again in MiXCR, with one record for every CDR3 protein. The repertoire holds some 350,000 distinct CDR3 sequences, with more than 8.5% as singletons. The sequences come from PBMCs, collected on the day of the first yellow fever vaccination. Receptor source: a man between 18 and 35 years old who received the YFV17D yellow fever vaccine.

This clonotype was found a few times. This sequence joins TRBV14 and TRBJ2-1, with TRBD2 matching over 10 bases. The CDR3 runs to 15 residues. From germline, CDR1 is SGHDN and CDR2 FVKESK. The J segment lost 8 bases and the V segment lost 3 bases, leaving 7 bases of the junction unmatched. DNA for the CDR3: TGTGCCAGCAGCCAGTGGACTAGCGGTAGGGATGAGCAGTTCTTC. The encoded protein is CASSQWTSGRDEQFF.

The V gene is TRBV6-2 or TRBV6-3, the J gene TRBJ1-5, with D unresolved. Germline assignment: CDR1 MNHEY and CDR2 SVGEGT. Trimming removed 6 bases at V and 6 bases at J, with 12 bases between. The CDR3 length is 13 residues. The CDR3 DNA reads TGTGCCAGCAGGGGTCCGAGTAGTCAGCCCCAGCATTTT. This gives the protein CASRGPSSQPQHF.

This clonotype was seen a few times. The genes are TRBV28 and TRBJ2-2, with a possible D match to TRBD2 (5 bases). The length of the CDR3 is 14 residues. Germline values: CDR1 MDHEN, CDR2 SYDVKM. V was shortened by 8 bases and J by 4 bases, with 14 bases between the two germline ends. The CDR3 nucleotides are TGTGCCAGCCTCCGGGGATCGGGCACCGGGGAGCTGTTTTTT. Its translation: CASLRGSGTGELFF.

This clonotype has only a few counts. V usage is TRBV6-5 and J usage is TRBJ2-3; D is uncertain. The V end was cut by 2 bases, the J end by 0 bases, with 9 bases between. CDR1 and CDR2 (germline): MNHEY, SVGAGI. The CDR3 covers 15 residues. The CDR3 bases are TGTGCCAGCAGTTACGAGCCCGATAGCACAGATACGCAGTATTTT. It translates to CASSYEPDSTDTQYF.

The CDR3 DNA follows: TGTGCCACCAGTGCCCCGCACCCCACATTCAGGGTGGTAGATACGCAGTATTTT. Its protein product is CATSAPHPTFRVVDTQYF. This chain uses TRBV24-1 with TRBJ2-3; perhaps TRBD1 as D (5 bases). The germline gives CDR1 KGHDR, CDR2 SFDVKD. This CDR3 is built from 18 residues. The V gene lost 5 bases and the J gene lost 5 bases, with 25 bases spanning the gap.

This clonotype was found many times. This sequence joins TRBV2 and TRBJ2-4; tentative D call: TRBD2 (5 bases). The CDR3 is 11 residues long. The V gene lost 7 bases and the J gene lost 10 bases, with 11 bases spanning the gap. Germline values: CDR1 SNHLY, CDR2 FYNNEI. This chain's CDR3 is CASKLGEIQYF. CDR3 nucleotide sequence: TGTGCCAGCAAGCTCGGGGAAATTCAGTACTTC. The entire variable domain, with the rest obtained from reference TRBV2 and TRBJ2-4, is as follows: EPEVTQTPSHQVTQMGQEVILRCVPISNHLYFYWYRQILGQKVEFLVSFYNNEISEKSEIFDDQFSVERPDGSNFTLKIRSTKLEDSAMYFCASKLGEIQYFGAGTRLSVL.

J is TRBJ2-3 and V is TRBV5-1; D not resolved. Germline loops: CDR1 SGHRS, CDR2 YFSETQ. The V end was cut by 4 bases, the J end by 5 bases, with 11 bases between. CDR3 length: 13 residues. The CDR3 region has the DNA TGCGCCAGCAGCCGAACGGCCAAAGATACGCAGTATTTT. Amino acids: CASSRTAKDTQYF.

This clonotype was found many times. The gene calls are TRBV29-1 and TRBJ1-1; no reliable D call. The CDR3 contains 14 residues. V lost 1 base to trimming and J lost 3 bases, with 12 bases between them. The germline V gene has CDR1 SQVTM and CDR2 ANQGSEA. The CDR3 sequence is CSVEGMGWDTEAFF. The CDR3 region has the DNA TGCAGCGTTGAAGGTATGGGATGGGACACTGAAGCTTTCTTT.

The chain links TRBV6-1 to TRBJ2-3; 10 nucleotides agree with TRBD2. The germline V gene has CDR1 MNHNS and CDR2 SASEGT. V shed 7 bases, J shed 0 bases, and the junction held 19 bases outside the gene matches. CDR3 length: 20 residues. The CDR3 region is CASTQSLTSGVMPSTDTQYF. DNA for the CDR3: TGTGCCAGCACTCAATCGCTCACTAGCGGGGTTATGCCTAGCACAGATACGCAGTATTTT.

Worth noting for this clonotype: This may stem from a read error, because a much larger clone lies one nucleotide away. Here the CDR3 DNA reads TGCGCCAGCAGCCAAGCCCCCAAGAAGCACGGCGAGCTGTACTTC. This encodes CASSQAPKKHGELYF. This chain links TRBV4-1 with TRBJ2-7; D is undetermined. CDR3 size: 15 residues. The germline V gene encodes CDR1 MGHRA and CDR2 YSYEKL.

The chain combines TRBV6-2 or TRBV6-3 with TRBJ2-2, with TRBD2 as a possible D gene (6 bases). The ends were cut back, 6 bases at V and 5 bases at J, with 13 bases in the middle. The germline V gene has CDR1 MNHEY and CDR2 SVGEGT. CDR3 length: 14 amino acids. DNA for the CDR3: TGTGCCAGCAGACCCGCGGGGTGGACCGGGGAGCTGTTTTTT. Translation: CASRPAGWTGELFF.

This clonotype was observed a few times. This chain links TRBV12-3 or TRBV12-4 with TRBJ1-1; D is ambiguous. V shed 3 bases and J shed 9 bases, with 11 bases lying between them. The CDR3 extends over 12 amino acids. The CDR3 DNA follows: TGTGCCAGCAGTTTGTCCGCGGGTCAAGCTTTCTTT. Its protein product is CASSLSAGQAFF.

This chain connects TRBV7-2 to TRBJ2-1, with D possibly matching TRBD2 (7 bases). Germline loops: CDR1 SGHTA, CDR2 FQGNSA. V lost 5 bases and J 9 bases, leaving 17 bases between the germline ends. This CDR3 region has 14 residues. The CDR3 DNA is TGTGCCAGCAGCCCATGGGGGGGGGGCCGTGAGCAGTTCTTC. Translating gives CASSPWGGGREQFF. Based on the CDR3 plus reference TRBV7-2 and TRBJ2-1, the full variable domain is GAGVSQSPSNKVTEKGKDVELRCDPISGHTALYWYRQSLGQGLEFLIYFQGNSAPDKSGLPSDRFSAERTGGSVSTLTIQRTQQEDSAVYLCASSPWGGGREQFFGPGTRLTVL.

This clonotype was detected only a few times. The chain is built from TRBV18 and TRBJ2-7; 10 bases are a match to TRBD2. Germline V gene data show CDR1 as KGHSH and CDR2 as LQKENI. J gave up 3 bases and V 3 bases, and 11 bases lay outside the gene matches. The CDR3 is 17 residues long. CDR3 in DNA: TGTGCCAGCTCACCCTCCCCTCATAGCGGGGGGAACTACGAGCAGTACTTC. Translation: CASSPSPHSGGNYEQYF.

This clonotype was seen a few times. CDR3 sequence: CASSQPREPGNTIYF. The DNA for the CDR3 is TGCGCCAGCAGCCAACCCCGCGAACCTGGAAACACCATATATTTT. The V gene is TRBV4-1, the J gene TRBJ1-3; D is uncertain. From germline, CDR1 is MGHRA and CDR2 YSYEKL. The ends were cut back, 2 bases at V and 2 bases at J, with 10 bases in the middle. The CDR3 is 15 amino acids.

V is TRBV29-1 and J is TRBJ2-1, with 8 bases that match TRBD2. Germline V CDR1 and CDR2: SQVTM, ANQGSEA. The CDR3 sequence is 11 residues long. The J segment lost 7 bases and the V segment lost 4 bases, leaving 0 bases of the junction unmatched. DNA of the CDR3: TGCAGCGTTGCGGGGGGGAATGAGCAGTTCTTC. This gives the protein CSVAGGNEQFF.

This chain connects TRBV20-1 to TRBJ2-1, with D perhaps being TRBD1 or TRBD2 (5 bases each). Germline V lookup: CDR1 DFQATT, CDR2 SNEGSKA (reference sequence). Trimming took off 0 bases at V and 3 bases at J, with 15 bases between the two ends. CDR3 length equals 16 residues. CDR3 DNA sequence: TGCAGTGCTAGAGATCAGAGGGGTGGACTCTACAATGAGCAGTTCTTC. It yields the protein CSARDQRGGLYNEQFF.

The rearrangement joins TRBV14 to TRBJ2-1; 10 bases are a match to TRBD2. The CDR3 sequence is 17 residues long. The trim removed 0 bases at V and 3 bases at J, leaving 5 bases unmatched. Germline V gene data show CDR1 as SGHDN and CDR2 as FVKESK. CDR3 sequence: CASSQDPSGGFYNEQFF. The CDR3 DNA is TGTGCCAGCAGCCAAGACCCTAGCGGGGGTTTCTACAATGAGCAGTTCTTC.

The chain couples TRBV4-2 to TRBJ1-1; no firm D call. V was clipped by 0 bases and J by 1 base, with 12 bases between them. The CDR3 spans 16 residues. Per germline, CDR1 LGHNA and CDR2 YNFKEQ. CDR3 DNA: TGTGCCAGCAGCCAAGAAATAGTCGGATCGAACACTGAAGCTTTCTTT. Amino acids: CASSQEIVGSNTEAFF.

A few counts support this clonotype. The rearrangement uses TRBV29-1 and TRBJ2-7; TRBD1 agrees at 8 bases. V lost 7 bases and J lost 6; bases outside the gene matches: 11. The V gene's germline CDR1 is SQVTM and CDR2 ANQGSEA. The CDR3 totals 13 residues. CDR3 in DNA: TGCAGCGCCTTGGGGCCCACAGGGGGCGAGCAGTACTTC. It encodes CSALGPTGGEQYF.

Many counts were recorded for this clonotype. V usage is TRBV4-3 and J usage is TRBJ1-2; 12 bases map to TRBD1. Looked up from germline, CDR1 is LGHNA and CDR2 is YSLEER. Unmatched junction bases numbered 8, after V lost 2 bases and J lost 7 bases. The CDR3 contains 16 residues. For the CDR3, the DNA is TGCGCCAGCAGCCAAATGGAGGGACAGGGGGCGAGTGGCTACACCTTC. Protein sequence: CASSQMEGQGASGYTF.

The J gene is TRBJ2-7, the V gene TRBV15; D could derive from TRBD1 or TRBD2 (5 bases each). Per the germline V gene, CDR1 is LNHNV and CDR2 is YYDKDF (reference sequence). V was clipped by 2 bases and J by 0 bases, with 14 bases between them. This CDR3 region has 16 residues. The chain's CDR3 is CATSRTPGTGSYEQYF. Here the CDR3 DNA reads TGTGCCACCAGCAGAACACCAGGGACCGGCTCCTACGAGCAGTACTTC.

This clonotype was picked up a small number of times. DNA for the CDR3: TGTGCCAGCAGTTTTGGGCGGGTCGAAAAACTGTTTTTT. Translated: CASSFGRVEKLFF. The chain recombines TRBV12-3 or TRBV12-4 with TRBJ1-4; D gene ambiguous. This CDR3 region has 13 residues. V was clipped by 3 bases and J by 8 bases, with 10 bases between them.

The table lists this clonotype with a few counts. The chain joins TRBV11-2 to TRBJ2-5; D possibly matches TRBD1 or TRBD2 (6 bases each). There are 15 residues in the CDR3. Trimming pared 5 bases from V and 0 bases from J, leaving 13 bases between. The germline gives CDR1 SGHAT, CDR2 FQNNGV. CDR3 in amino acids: CASSALGGYQETQYF. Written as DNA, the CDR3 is TGTGCCAGCAGCGCCCTGGGGGGCTACCAAGAGACCCAGTACTTC.

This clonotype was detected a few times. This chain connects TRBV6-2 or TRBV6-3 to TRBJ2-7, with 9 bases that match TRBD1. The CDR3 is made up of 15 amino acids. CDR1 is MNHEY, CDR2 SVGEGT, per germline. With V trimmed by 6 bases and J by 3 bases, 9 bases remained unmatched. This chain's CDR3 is CASSEAGTGYYEQYF. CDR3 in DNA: TGTGCCAGCAGCGAGGCCGGGACAGGGTACTACGAGCAGTACTTC.

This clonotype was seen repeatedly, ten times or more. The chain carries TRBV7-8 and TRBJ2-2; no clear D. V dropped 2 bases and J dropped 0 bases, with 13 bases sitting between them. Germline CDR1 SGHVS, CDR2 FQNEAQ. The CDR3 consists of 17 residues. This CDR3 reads CASSLRKAGPNTGELFF. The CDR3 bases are TGTGCCAGCAGCTTAAGAAAGGCAGGTCCGAACACCGGGGAGCTGTTTTTT.

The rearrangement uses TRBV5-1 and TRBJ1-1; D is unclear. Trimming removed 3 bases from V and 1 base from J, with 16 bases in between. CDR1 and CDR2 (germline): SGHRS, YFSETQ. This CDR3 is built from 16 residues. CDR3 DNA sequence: TGCGCCAGCAGCTCATACGTTCCTCCCCGGAACACTGAAGCTTTCTTT. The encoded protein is CASSSYVPPRNTEAFF.

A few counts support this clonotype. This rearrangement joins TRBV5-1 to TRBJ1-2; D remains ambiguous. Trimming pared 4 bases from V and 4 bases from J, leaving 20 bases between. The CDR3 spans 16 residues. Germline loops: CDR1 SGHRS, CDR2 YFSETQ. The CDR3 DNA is TGCGCCAGCAGCCCCTATAGAGCGGACGGCATCTATGGCTACACCTTC. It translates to CASSPYRADGIYGYTF. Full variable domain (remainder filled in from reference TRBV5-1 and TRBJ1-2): KAGVTQTPRYLIKTRGQQVTLSCSPISGHRSVSWYQQTPGQGLQFLFEYFSETQRNKGNFPGRFSGRQFSNSRSEMNVSTLELGDSALYLCASSPYRADGIYGYTFGSGTRLTVV.

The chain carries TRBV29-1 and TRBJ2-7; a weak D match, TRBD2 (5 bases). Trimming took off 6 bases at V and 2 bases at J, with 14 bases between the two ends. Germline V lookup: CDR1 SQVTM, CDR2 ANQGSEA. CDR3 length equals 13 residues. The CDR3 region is CSVGRGWAYEQYF. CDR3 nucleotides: TGCAGCGTCGGAAGAGGGTGGGCCTACGAGCAGTACTTC.

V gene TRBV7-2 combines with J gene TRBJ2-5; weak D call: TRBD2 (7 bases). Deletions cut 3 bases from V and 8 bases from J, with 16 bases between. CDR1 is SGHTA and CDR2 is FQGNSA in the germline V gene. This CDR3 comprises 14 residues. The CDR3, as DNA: TGTGCCAGCAGCTTGGACCGGGGGGCCAGAACCCAGTACTTC. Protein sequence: CASSLDRGARTQYF.